The next 18 T cell receptor beta chains were all read from a single sample in a study of blood T cell repertoires in COVID-19 (dated by TCRdb to 2020 to 2022). Library preparation employed the immunoSEQ multiplex PCR assay. TCRdb carries this immuneACCESS record with in-frame sequences only. Its versions omit some clonotypes, under half of them owing to an unresolved V gene in the studies checked, with the rest unexplained. Present in this sample are roughly 430,000 clones, around 90% of which were seen just once. The ten largest clones represent more than 2% of the sample. Sequenced sample: PBMCs or T cells enriched from blood (not recorded which). These receptors all stem from a woman aged 40 to 49 with acute COVID-19.

The chain uses TRBV19 and TRBJ1-1; possibly TRBD1 for D (5 bases). The CDR3 spans 13 residues. Germline values: CDR1 LNHDA, CDR2 SQIVND (reference sequence). Trimming cost V 8 bases and J 2 bases, with 12 bases left between them. The CDR3, as DNA: TGTGCCAGTTCCTCGACAGAAAACACTGAAGCTTTCTTT. Its translation is CASSSTENTEAFF.

The chain uses TRBV10-2 and TRBJ1-4; TRBD1 might be the D (6 bases). The CDR3 is 14 residues long. Trimming pared 6 bases from V and 7 bases from J, leaving 15 bases between. CDR1 is WSHSY and CDR2 is SAAADI in the germline V gene. DNA of the CDR3: TGCGCCAGCAGAGCAGGGGTAGTGGGTGAAAAACTGTTTTTT. This encodes CASRAGVVGEKLFF.

This clone was seen once. V usage is TRBV3-1 (or the pseudogene TRBV3-2) and J usage is TRBJ2-3; 9 bases fit TRBD2. This CDR3 has 15 amino acids. With V trimmed by 4 bases and J by 4 bases, 6 bases remained unmatched. CDR1 is LGHDT and CDR2 is YNNKEL in the germline V gene (reference sequence). This CDR3 reads CASSLSGGESDTQYF. CDR3 nucleotide sequence: TGTGCCAGCAGCCTTAGCGGGGGTGAGTCAGATACGCAGTATTTT.

This clone was detected once. The J gene is TRBJ1-2, the V gene TRBV30; D is perhaps TRBD1 (5 bases). The V end was cut by 2 bases, the J end by 4 bases, with 14 bases between. Germline V gene data show CDR1 as GTSNPN and CDR2 as SVGIG (reference sequence). The CDR3 runs 14 residues. CDR3 sequence: CAWSPRNRPYGYTF. CDR3 sequence (DNA): TGTGCCTGGAGTCCCCGAAACAGGCCCTATGGCTACACCTTC. The full variable domain, rest sourced from reference TRBV30 and TRBJ1-2, is SQTIHQWPATLVQPVGSPLSLECTVEGTSNPNLYWYRQAAGRGLQLLFYSVGIGQISSEVPQNLSASRPQDRQFILSSKKLLLSDSGFYLCAWSPRNRPYGYTFGSGTRLTVV.

The V and J genes are TRBV5-4 and TRBJ2-4; D gene uncertain. V shed 6 bases and J shed 0 bases, with 10 bases lying between them. Germline V gene lookup returns CDR1 SGHNT and CDR2 YYREEE (reference sequence). The CDR3 length is 14 residues. CDR3 nucleotide sequence: TGTGCCAGCACCCCTGAGAAAGCCAAAAACATTCAGTACTTC. Its protein is CASTPEKAKNIQYF. The whole variable domain, filled in from reference TRBV5-4 and TRBJ2-4, reads ETGVTQSPTHLIKTRGQQVTLRCSSQSGHNTVSWYQQALGQGPQFIFQYYREEENGRGNFPPRFSGLQFPNYSSELNVNALELDDSALYLCASTPEKAKNIQYFGAGTRLSVL.

This clone appeared a few times. The rearrangement uses TRBV5-6 and TRBJ1-6; D ambiguous. The CDR3 totals 16 residues. Germline V gene lookup returns CDR1 SGHDT and CDR2 YYEEEE. V gave up 0 bases and J gave up 0 bases, with 7 bases separating them. The CDR3 bases are TGTGCCAGCAGCTTGGTTGGGAGCTCCTATAATTCACCCCTCCACTTT. The encoded protein is CASSLVGSSYNSPLHF.

The genes are TRBV11-3 and TRBJ2-3; D perhaps matches TRBD2 (6 bases). The germline V and J ends were trimmed by 0 bases and 0 bases, with 7 bases remaining between them. Looked up from germline, CDR1 is SGHNT and CDR2 is YENEEA. CDR3 length: 15 residues. The CDR3 reads CASSLDRGSTDTQYF. DNA for the CDR3: TGTGCCAGCAGCTTAGATCGGGGGAGCACAGATACGCAGTATTTT.

J is TRBJ2-7 and V is TRBV9; tentative D call: TRBD2 (5 bases). V was trimmed by 0 bases and J by 5 bases, leaving 12 bases between them. Germline V gene lookup returns CDR1 SGDLS and CDR2 YYNGEE. The CDR3 runs to 14 residues. The DNA of the CDR3 is TGTGCCAGCAGCGTAGCCGGGGTGCAAAACGAGCAGTACTTC. Amino acid sequence: CASSVAGVQNEQYF.

J is TRBJ2-3 and V is TRBV6-5, with D perhaps TRBD2 (7 bases). V lost 10 bases and J lost 4, with 18 bases in between. The V gene's germline CDR1 is MNHEY and CDR2 SVGAGI. The CDR3 spans 14 residues. The CDR3, as DNA: TGTGCCACCCGACCCGGGGGGCGTCCAGATACGCAGTATTTT. It translates to CATRPGGRPDTQYF.

The CDR3 DNA is TGCGCCAGCAGCTCCCCCGGGATCAACTATGGCTACACCTTC. Its translation: CASSSPGINYGYTF. This chain connects TRBV5-1 to TRBJ1-2; no reliable D call. The CDR3 sequence is 14 residues long. V was shortened by 3 bases and J by 2 bases, with 11 bases between the two germline ends. Germline CDR1 is SGHRS and CDR2 is YFSETQ.

This sequence joins TRBV24-1 and TRBJ2-3, with 10 bases that match TRBD2. The junction had 5 bases not matched to a gene; V was cut back by 2 bases and J by 4 bases. Germline assignment: CDR1 KGHDR and CDR2 SFDVKD. The CDR3 extends over 16 amino acids. The CDR3 nucleotides are TGTGCCACCAGTGATTCAACAGCGGGGGGGGCAGATACGCAGTATTTT. This encodes CATSDSTAGGADTQYF.

The V call is TRBV15, the J call TRBJ2-3, with TRBD1 identical over 12 bases. The CDR3 loop spans 18 amino acids. The junction had 10 bases not matched to a gene; V was cut back by 0 bases and J by 6 bases. CDR1 is LNHNV and CDR2 is YYDKDF in the germline V gene (reference sequence). DNA of the CDR3: TGTGCCACCAGCAGAGAACACCCAGGGACAGGGGGCTCGGATACGCAGTATTTT. Protein product: CATSREHPGTGGSDTQYF. Together with reference TRBV15 and TRBJ2-3, the CDR3 gives the full variable domain: DAMVIQNPRYQVTQFGKPVTLSCSQTLNHNVMYWYQQKSSQAPKLLFHYYDKDFNNEADTPDNFQSRRPNTSFCFLDIRSPGLGDTAMYLCATSREHPGTGGSDTQYFGPGTRLTVL.

V usage is TRBV29-1 and J usage is TRBJ1-3; D possibly corresponds to TRBD1 (5 bases). Germline CDR1 and CDR2: SQVTM and ANQGSEA. The CDR3 sequence is 11 residues long. The DNA for the CDR3 is TGCGTCGCAGGGTTCGGAAACACCATATATTTT. It yields the protein CVAGFGNTIYF.

The V gene is TRBV12-2, the J gene TRBJ2-3; TRBD2 reflects the table's D call only, with no check against the DNA. TRBV12-2 is described as a pseudogene. The CDR3 has 16 amino acids. As DNA, the CDR3 is TGTGCAAGTCGCTTAATCGGCGGGGGGGCTCCAGATACGCAGTATTTT. It codes for CASRLIGGGAPDTQYF.

The V and J genes are TRBV5-4 and TRBJ1-6; a weak D match, TRBD1 (5 bases). The length of the CDR3 is 15 residues. V lost 4 bases to trimming and J lost 14 bases, with 22 bases between them. Germline lookup yields CDR1 SGHNT and CDR2 YYREEE (reference sequence). The CDR3 nucleotides are TGTGCCAGCAGCCGGGGGAATATGGATGGGGCGGCCCTCCACTTT. It yields the protein CASSRGNMDGAALHF.

This CDR3 reads CASSGNSNQPQHF. The CDR3 DNA sequence: TGTGCCAGCAGCGGCAATAGCAATCAGCCCCAGCATTTT. This rearrangement joins TRBV4-2 to TRBJ1-5, with D hard to call. Germline CDR1 and CDR2: LGHNA and YNFKEQ. The V end was cut by 5 bases, the J end by 0 bases, with 5 bases between. The CDR3 has 13 residues.

The rearrangement joins TRBV10-3 to TRBJ1-2; no definite D call. This CDR3 region has 13 residues. Germline V gene data show CDR1 as ENHRY and CDR2 as SYGVKD. Deletions cut 0 bases from V and 6 bases from J, with 8 bases between. The chain's CDR3 is CAISESMADGYTF. Written as DNA, the CDR3 is TGTGCCATCAGTGAGTCGATGGCGGATGGCTACACCTTC.

V gene TRBV15 combines with J gene TRBJ2-3, with TRBD2 identical over 14 bases. CDR3 size: 14 residues. The germline gives CDR1 LNHNV, CDR2 YYDKDF (reference sequence). The trim removed 8 bases at V and 3 bases at J, leaving 1 base unmatched. CDR3 bases: TGTGCCACCGGGACTAGCGGGGGAACAGATACGCAGTATTTT. Protein sequence: CATGTSGGTDTQYF.